The clone carrying this TCR beta chain came up once. This sample stems from a study of blood T cell repertoires in COVID-19. The overall study: Sites in the United States, Italy and Spain provided acute and convalescent COVID-19 samples. T cells, B-cell-depleted T cells, or PBMCs provided the cDNA or gDNA that served as material.

CDR1 and CDR2 from the germline V gene are SNHLY and FYNNEI. Trimming took off 10 bases at V and 2 bases at J, with 15 bases between the two ends. This CDR3 is 13 amino acids long. Authors' analysis steps: Cell counts per sample came from amplifying reference gene primers. Here immunoSEQ multiplex PCR was the method, and the copy in TCRdb shows in-frame clones only, minus some. V and J calls and clone size follow that table, whereas D and trimming were derived from the DNA. The sample holds fewer than 25,000 clones, more than 85% seen once. The chain links TRBV2 to TRBJ2-7; D not resolved. The TCR originated in a woman in her sixties or seventies with active COVID-19. Sequencing used peripheral blood. This CDR3 reads CATAWSDPYEQYF. DNA for the CDR3: TGTGCCACAGCATGGAGCGATCCCTACGAGCAGTACTTC.